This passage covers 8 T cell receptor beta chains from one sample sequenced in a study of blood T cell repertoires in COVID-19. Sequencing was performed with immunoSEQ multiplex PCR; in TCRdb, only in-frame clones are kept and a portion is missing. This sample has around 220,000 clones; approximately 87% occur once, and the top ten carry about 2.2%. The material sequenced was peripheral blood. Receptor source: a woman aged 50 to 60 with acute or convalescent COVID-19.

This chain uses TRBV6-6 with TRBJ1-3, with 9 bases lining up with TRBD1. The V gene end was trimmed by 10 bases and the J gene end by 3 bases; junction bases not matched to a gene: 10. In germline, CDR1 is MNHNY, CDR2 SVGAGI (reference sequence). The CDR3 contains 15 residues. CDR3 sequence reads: CAKNRGRYLGNTIYF. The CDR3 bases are TGTGCCAAGAACAGGGGGCGTTATCTTGGAAACACCATATATTTT.

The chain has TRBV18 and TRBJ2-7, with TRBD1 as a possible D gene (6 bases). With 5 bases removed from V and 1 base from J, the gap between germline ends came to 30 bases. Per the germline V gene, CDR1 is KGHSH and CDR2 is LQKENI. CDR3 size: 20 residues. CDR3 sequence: CASSSTRKGTPSQGSYEQYF. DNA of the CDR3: TGTGCCAGCTCATCTACTAGAAAAGGGACACCCTCGCAGGGTTCCTACGAGCAGTACTTC.

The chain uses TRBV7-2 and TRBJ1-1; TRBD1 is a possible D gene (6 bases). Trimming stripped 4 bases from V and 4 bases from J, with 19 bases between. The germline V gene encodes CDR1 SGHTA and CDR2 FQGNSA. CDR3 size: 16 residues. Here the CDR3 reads CASSSKTGIKGTEAFF. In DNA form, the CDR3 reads TGTGCCAGCAGCTCGAAAACAGGGATTAAGGGCACTGAAGCTTTCTTT. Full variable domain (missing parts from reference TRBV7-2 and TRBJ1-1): GAGVSQSPSNKVTEKGKDVELRCDPISGHTALYWYRQSLGQGLEFLIYFQGNSAPDKSGLPSDRFSAERTGGSVSTLTIQRTQQEDSAVYLCASSSKTGIKGTEAFFGQGTRLTVV.

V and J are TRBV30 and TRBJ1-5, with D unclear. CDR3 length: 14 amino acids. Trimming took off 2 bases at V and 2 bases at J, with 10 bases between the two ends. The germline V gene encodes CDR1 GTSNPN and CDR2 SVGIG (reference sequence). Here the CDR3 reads CAWSLTTRNQPQHF. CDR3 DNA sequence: TGTGCCTGGAGTTTAACTACCCGCAATCAGCCCCAGCATTTT.

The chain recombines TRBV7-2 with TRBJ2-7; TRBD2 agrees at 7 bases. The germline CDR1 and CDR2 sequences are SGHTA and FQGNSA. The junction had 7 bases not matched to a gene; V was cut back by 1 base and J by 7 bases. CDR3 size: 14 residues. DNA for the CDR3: TGTGCCAGCAGCTTAGATAACGGGAGGAGTGAGCAGTACTTC. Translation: CASSLDNGRSEQYF.

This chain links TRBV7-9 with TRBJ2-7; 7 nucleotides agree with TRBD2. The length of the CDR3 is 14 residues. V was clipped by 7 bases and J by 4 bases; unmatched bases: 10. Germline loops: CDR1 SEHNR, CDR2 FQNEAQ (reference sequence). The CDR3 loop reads CASNSKGRGYEQYF. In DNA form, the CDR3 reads TGTGCCAGCAACTCAAAGGGGAGGGGATACGAGCAGTACTTC.

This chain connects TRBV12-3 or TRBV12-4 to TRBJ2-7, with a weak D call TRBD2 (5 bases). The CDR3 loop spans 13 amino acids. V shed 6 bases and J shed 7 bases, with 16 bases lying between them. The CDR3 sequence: CASRFGSANEQYF. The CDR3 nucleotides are TGTGCCAGCAGGTTTGGTAGCGCTAATGAGCAGTACTTC.

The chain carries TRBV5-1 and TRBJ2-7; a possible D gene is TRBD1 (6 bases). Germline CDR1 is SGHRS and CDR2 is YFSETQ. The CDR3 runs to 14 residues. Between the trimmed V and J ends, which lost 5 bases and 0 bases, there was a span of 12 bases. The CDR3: CASSPGTPSYEQYF. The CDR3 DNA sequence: TGCGCCAGCAGTCCCGGGACACCCTCCTACGAGCAGTACTTC.